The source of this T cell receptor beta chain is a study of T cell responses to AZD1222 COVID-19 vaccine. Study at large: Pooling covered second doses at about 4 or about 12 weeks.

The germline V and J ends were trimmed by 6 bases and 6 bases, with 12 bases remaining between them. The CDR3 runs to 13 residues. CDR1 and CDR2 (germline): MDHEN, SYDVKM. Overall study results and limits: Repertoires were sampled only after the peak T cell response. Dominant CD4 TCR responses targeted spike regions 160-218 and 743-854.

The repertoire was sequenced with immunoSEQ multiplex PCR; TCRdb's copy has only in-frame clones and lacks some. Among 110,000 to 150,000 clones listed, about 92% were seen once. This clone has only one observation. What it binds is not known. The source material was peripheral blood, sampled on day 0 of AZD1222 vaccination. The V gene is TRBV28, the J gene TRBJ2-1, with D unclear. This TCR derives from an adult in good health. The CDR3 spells CASSPISSNEQFF. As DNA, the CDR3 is TGTGCCAGCAGCCCTATTTCTTCCAATGAGCAGTTCTTC.